This T cell receptor beta chain is drawn from a study of a mutant IDH1 vaccine in newly diagnosed glioma. Overall study: The treated population exhibited a male proportion of 62.5%, a female proportion of 37.5%, and a mean age of around 40 years. Before enrollment, patients got radiotherapy alone, temozolomide alone, or mostly the combination.

Here immunoSEQ multiplex PCR was the method, and the copy in TCRdb shows in-frame clones only, minus some. Among about 88,000 clones, roughly four fifths were seen once, and the ten largest hold about 5.2%. The time point is: baseline, week 1 (first vaccination visit). Treatment defined: pre-vaccination baseline after standard-of-care therapy. Tumors from donors were new WHO grade 3 or 4 IDH1-mutant astrocytomas with ATRX loss. The CDR3 is 12 amino acids. V was trimmed by 5 bases and J by 8 bases, leaving 9 bases between them. The germline V gene encodes CDR1 SGHTA and CDR2 FQGNSA. The starting material was PBMCs, obtained from a glioma patient treated with radiotherapy, temozolomide or both. The rearrangement joins TRBV7-2 to TRBJ1-4; TRBD1 is a possible D gene (5 bases). The sequence was collected from a man in his forties with glioma. Some clones in this sample may be carry-over from other donors' samples. The CDR3 protein is CASSRGAEKLFF. The CDR3 DNA is TGTGCCAGCAGCCGTGGGGCGGAAAAACTGTTTTTT.